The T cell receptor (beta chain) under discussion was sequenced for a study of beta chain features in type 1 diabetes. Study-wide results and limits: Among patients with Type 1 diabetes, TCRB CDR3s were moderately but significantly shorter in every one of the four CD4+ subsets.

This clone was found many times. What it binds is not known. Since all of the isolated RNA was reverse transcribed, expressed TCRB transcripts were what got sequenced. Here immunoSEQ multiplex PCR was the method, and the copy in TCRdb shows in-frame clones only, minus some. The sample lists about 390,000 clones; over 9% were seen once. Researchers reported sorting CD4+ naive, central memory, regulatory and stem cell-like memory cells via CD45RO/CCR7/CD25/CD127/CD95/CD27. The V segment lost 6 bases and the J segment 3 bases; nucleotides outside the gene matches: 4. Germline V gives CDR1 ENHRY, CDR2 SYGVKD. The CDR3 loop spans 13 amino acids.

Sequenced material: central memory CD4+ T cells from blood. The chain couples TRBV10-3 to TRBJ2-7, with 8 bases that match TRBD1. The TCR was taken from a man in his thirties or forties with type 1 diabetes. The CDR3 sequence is CAISGGQGYEQYF. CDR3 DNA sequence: TGTGCCATCAGCGGCGGACAGGGCTACGAGCAGTACTTC.